These 15 T cell receptor beta chains originate from one sample sequenced in a study of human T cells and chemical hapten exposure. Time point denoted: pre-sensitization, week 0. As for treatment: therapeutic diphenylcyclopropenone sensitization with weekly scalp DPC. TCRdb ran MiXCR on the RACE reads and lists one entry per CDR3 protein. The table includes more than 300,000 distinct CDR3 sequences, 4.5% to 7% detected once. Sequencing was performed on whole blood, taken in connection with sensitization to the hapten diphenylcyclopropenone (DPC). The receptor set was obtained from a woman between 18 and 29 years old with alopecia areata. Some clones in this sample may be carry-over from other donors' samples.

This clonotype came up many times. CDR3 sequence (DNA): TGTGCCAGCACAGGGACAACTGGGGCCGGGGAGCTGTTTTTT. This translates into CASTGTTGAGELFF. This chain joins TRBV28 and TRBJ2-2; possible D gene TRBD1, 6 bases. Between the trimmed V and J ends, which lost 7 bases and 6 bases, there was a span of 15 bases. The CDR3 covers 14 residues. Looked up from germline, CDR1 is MDHEN and CDR2 is SYDVKM.

The DNA for the CDR3 is TGCGCCAGCAGCCAAGCTGCAGGCCGGAATGAGCAGTTCTTC. Translated: CASSQAAGRNEQFF. V gene TRBV4-1 combines with J gene TRBJ2-1; D remains ambiguous. The CDR3 has 14 residues. CDR1 is MGHRA, CDR2 YSYEKL, per germline. V was trimmed by 1 base and J by 7 bases, leaving 11 bases between them.

A few counts support this clonotype. The chain uses TRBV6-5 and TRBJ1-1, with 7 bases identical to TRBD1. The germline gives CDR1 MNHEY, CDR2 SVGAGI. The ends lost 6 bases at V and 0 bases at J; junction bases unmatched: 10. The CDR3 sequence is 16 residues long. The CDR3 DNA reads TGTGCCAGCAGCCGCGAGACAGGGATCGTGAACACTGAAGCTTTCTTT. This sequence encodes CASSRETGIVNTEAFF.

This clonotype was observed at least ten times. J is TRBJ2-5 and V is TRBV6-5; 7 nucleotides line up with TRBD1. The CDR3 contains 13 residues. Germline CDR1 is MNHEY and CDR2 is SVGAGI. The junction had 0 bases not matched to a gene; V was cut back by 2 bases and J by 3 bases. The CDR3 DNA follows: TGTGCCAGCAGTTACGACAGGGAAGAGACCCAGTACTTC. Translating gives CASSYDREETQYF.

This clonotype was recorded a few times. The CDR3 DNA is TGTGCCTTGGCGGAGAACGTATGGACTGAAGCTTTCTTT. Translated, it gives CALAENVWTEAFF. The V and J genes are TRBV7-2 and TRBJ1-1; no clear D. The V gene lost 11 bases and the J gene lost 5 bases, with 18 bases spanning the gap. Germline loops: CDR1 SGHTA, CDR2 FQGNSA. The CDR3 spans 13 residues. The whole variable domain, filled in from reference TRBV7-2 and TRBJ1-1, reads GAGVSQSPSNKVTEKGKDVELRCDPISGHTALYWYRQSLGQGLEFLIYFQGNSAPDKSGLPSDRFSAERTGGSVSTLTIQRTQQEDSAVYLCALAENVWTEAFFGQGTRLTVV.

V gene TRBV9 combines with J gene TRBJ1-1; D gene uncertain. V was shortened by 4 bases and J by 2 bases, with 18 bases between the two germline ends. Germline CDR1 and CDR2: SGDLS and YYNGEE. This CDR3 is built from 16 residues. The DNA for the CDR3 is TGTGCCAGCAGCCCCACTCGTGTCCCGGGCAACACTGAAGCTTTCTTT. It specifies CASSPTRVPGNTEAFF.

The rearrangement links TRBV6-6 to TRBJ2-4, with 13 bases matching TRBD2. Germline V CDR1 and CDR2: MNHNY, SVGAGI (reference sequence). This CDR3 contains 17 residues. The V segment lost 0 bases and the J segment 8 bases; nucleotides outside the gene matches: 7. The CDR3 nucleotides read TGTGCCAGCAGTTACTCGCCGAGACTAGCGGGGGGAGACATTCAGTACTTC. Its translation is CASSYSPRLAGGDIQYF.

This chain joins TRBV28 and TRBJ2-7; no firm D call. Trimming stripped 5 bases from V and 5 bases from J, with 16 bases between. This CDR3 spans 14 amino acids. CDR1 and CDR2 from the germline V gene are MDHEN and SYDVKM. The CDR3 here is CASSASALGNEQYF. The CDR3, as DNA: TGTGCCAGCAGTGCCTCGGCTCTGGGCAACGAGCAGTACTTC.

This clonotype occurred a few times. The chain links TRBV6-1 to TRBJ1-2; 11 bases align to TRBD1. Looked up from germline, CDR1 is MNHNS and CDR2 is SASEGT. There are 15 residues in the CDR3. J gave up 3 bases and V 6 bases, and 6 bases lay outside the gene matches. Written as DNA, the CDR3 is TGTGCCAGCAGGGATAAGGGACAGGGGGACTATGGCTACACCTTC. This sequence encodes CASRDKGQGDYGYTF.

This clonotype occurred many times. The rearrangement joins TRBV15 to TRBJ1-5; D remains unclear. Trimming stripped 4 bases from V and 0 bases from J, with 10 bases between. Germline V lookup: CDR1 LNHNV, CDR2 YYDKDF (reference sequence). The CDR3 runs to 15 residues. The CDR3 nucleotides are TGTGCCACCAGCACCGCAGGCTATAGCAATCAGCCCCAGCATTTT. The encoded protein is CATSTAGYSNQPQHF.

The chain is built from TRBV6-1 and TRBJ1-1; D not resolved. The CDR3 is 15 amino acids. Germline V gene data show CDR1 as MNHNS and CDR2 as SASEGT. Deletions cut 1 base from V and 2 bases from J, with 11 bases between. The CDR3 DNA is TGTGCCAGCAGTGAAGAGGCGGGGATAAACACTGAAGCTTTCTTT. It yields the protein CASSEEAGINTEAFF.

The chain combines TRBV3-1 with TRBJ2-2; unclear D gene. Deletions cut 5 bases from V and 4 bases from J, with 5 bases between. The CDR3 loop spans 12 amino acids. The V gene's germline CDR1 is LGHDT and CDR2 YNNKEL (reference sequence). The DNA of the CDR3 is TGTGCCAGCAGCGGCCCCACCGGGGAGCTGTTTTTT. Amino acids: CASSGPTGELFF.

This chain uses TRBV27 with TRBJ1-1; a weak D match, TRBD1 (6 bases). Per the germline V gene, CDR1 is MNHEY and CDR2 is SMNVEV (reference sequence). CDR3 length: 14 amino acids. V was cut by 7 bases and J by 6 bases, with 18 bases left in between. DNA for the CDR3: TGTGCCAGCACCAGAAACAGGGAGAGTTCTGAAGCTTTCTTT. It yields the protein CASTRNRESSEAFF.

This clonotype has at least ten counts. V usage is TRBV7-8 and J usage is TRBJ2-3, with D tentatively TRBD1 (7 bases). Germline V gene lookup returns CDR1 SGHVS and CDR2 FQNEAQ. Trimming took 4 bases from V and 2 from J, leaving 19 bases between them. This CDR3 has 17 residues. The CDR3 loop is CASSSYDGGQYTDTQYF. The CDR3 DNA reads TGTGCCAGCAGCTCGTACGACGGGGGACAGTACACAGATACGCAGTATTTT.

The chain combines TRBV13 with TRBJ2-5, with a weak D call TRBD1 (8 bases). In germline, CDR1 is PRHDT, CDR2 FYEKMQ (reference sequence). V lost 5 bases, J lost 5 bases, and 15 bases lay in between. CDR3 length: 14 residues. The CDR3 sequence: CASSLQGEGETQYF. As DNA, the CDR3 is TGTGCCAGCAGCCTACAGGGGGAGGGCGAGACCCAGTACTTC.